This entry lists 2 T cell receptor beta chains sequenced from one sample in a study of blood T cells in healthy people across ages. PCR was performed a second time for about 6 to 12 cycles using a sample-barcoded 5' primer and a J-beta primer mix. TCRdb redid the calling of the 5' RACE reads with MiXCR, one entry per CDR3 protein. The table records 1.5 million to 2 million distinct CDR3 sequences, about 31% of them present only once. The material sequenced was blood. The receptor set was obtained from a woman under 40 in good health.

This clonotype has just a few counts. V and J are TRBV2 and TRBJ2-7, with 7 bases lining up with TRBD2. The J segment lost 2 bases and the V segment lost 6 bases, leaving 16 bases of the junction unmatched. The germline gives CDR1 SNHLY, CDR2 FYNNEI. CDR3 size: 17 residues. The chain's CDR3 is CASRMLITSAPTYEQYF. CDR3 in DNA: TGTGCCAGCAGGATGCTTATTACTAGCGCCCCAACCTACGAGCAGTACTTC.

A few counts support this clonotype. The chain combines TRBV29-1 with TRBJ2-5; 8 bases fit TRBD2. The CDR3 is made up of 16 amino acids. Germline V lookup: CDR1 SQVTM, CDR2 ANQGSEA. V was clipped by 4 bases and J by 0 bases; unmatched bases: 10. CDR3 sequence (DNA): TGCAGCGTTGGGACGTATGGCGGGGGGCACCAAGAGACCCAGTACTTC. It encodes CSVGTYGGGHQETQYF.